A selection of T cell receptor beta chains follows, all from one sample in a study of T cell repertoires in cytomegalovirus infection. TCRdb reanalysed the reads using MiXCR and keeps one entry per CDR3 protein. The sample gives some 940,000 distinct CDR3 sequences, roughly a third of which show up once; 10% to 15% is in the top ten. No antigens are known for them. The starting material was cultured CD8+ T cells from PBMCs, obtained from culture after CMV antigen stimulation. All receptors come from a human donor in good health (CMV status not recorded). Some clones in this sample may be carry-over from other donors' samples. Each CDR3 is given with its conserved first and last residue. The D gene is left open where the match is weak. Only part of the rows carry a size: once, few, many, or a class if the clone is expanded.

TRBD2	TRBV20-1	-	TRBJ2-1	TGCAGTGCTAGAGATACCAGCGGGGGGCCAGGATATGAGCAGTTCTTC	CSARDTSGGPGYEQFF
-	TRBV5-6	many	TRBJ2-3	TGTGCCAGCAGCTGGGTAGACAGGATTAGCACAGATACGCAGTATTTT	CASSWVDRISTDTQYF
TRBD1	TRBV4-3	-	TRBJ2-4	TGCGCCAGCAGCCGACAGGGGACAGGGGCCAAAAACATTCAGTACTTC	CASSRQGTGAKNIQYF
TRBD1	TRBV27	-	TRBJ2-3	TGTGCCAGCAGTCCCGTCTACAGGGGGTTTGGAGATACGCAGTATTTT	CASSPVYRGFGDTQYF
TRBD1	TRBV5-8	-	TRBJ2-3	TGTGCCAGCAGCTTGAGGGAGACAGGGGGCAGGGATACGCAGTATTTT	CASSLRETGGRDTQYF
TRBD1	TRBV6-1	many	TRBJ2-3	TGTGCCAGCAGTGAAGAAGTCGGCAGGGGGCGGACAGATACGCAGTATTTT	CASSEEVGRGRTDTQYF
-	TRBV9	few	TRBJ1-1	TGTGCCAGCAGCGTAGCGGAGGGCGCGGGCACTGAAGCTTTCTTT	CASSVAEGAGTEAFF
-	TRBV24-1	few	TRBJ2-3	TGTGCCACCAGTGATTTGCCCGGGACTGAGAGGGATGATACGCAGTATTTT	CATSDLPGTERDDTQYF
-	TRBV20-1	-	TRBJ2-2	TGCAGTGCCCCCCGATGGGGGACCGGGGAGCTGTTTTTT	CSAPRWGTGELFF
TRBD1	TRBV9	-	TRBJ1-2	TGTGCCAGCAGCGCCAACACAGGGGGCCTTAACTATGGCTACACCTTC	CASSANTGGLNYGYTF
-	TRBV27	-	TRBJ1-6	TGTGCCAGCAGTTGGACGGAGAATAATTCACCCCTCCACTTT	CASSWTENNSPLHF
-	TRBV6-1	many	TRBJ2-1	TGTGCCAGCAGTGAAGGCAGGACCTCCTACAATGAGCAGTTCTTC	CASSEGRTSYNEQFF
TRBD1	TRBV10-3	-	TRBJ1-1	TGTGCCACCAAGACAGGGGGGAACACTGAAGCTTTCTTT	CATKTGGNTEAFF
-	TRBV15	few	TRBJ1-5	TGTGCCACCAGCCTTGACCCCAGGGTTGGACAGCCCCAGCATTTT	CATSLDPRVGQPQHF
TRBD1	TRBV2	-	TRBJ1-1	TGTGCCAGTGCGGACAGGGCTGCTTTCTTT	CASADRAAFF
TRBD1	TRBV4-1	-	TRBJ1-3	TGCGCCAGCAGCCTGCTGGACAGGGTTGGAAACACCATATATTTT	CASSLLDRVGNTIYF
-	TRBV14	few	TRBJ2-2	TGTGCCAGCAGCCAAGACGGGGGAGGGGGCACCGGGGAGCTGTTTTTT	CASSQDGGGGTGELFF
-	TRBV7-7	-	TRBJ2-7	TGTGCTAGCAGCTTAGGCAGGGCCAGCGAGCAGTACTTC	CASSLGRASEQYF
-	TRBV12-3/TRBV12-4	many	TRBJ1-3	TGTGCCAGCGGGCCAGGAAACACCATATATTTT	CASGPGNTIYF
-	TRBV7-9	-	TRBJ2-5	TGTGCCAGCAGCTTCGCGAATGCGGAGGAGACCCAGTACTTC	CASSFANAEETQYF
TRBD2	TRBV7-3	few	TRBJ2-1	TGTGCCAGCAGCCCCATGGCGGGGGGGATCCTGAATGAGCAGTTCTTC	CASSPMAGGILNEQFF
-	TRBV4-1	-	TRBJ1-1	TGCGCCAGCAGCCAAGAAAATATCATGGGACCTTTCAACACTGAAGCTTTCTTT	CASSQENIMGPFNTEAFF
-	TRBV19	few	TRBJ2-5	TGTGCCAGTAGACCCGGACACCCCCAAGAGACCCAGTACTTC	CASRPGHPQETQYF
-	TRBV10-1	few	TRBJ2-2	TGTGCCAGCAGTGAACTGAACACCGGGGAGCTGTTTTTT	CASSELNTGELFF
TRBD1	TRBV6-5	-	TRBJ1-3	TGTGCCAGCACCCCGACAGGGGCTTACGGAAACACCATATATTTT	CASTPTGAYGNTIYF
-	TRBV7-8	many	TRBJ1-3	TGTGCCAGCACCACAAGACAGCGCTCTGGAAACACCATATATTTT	CASTTRQRSGNTIYF
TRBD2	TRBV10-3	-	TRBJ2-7	TGTGCCATCAGAAGCGGGGGGGGTGGTGAGCAGTACTTC	CAIRSGGGGEQYF
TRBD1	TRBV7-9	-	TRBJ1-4	TGTGCCAGCAGCCCGACAGGGTCGAACGAAAAACTGTTTTTT	CASSPTGSNEKLFF
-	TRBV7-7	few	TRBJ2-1	TGTGCTAGCAGCTTATTTCGAGCCAATGAGCAGTTCTTC	CASSLFRANEQFF
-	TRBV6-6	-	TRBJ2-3	TGTGCCAGCAGTTACTCGAGGGGGATATCAGATACGCAGTATTTT	CASSYSRGISDTQYF
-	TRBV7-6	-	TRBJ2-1	TGTGCCAGCAGCTCGATCCCCGTGACAGGCCCGCTCGATGAGCAGTTCTTC	CASSSIPVTGPLDEQFF
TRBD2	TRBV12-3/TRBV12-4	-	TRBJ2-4	TGTGCCAGCAGTTTCTTTATGGGAGGGAGGCCATCAGGAAACATTCAGTACTTC	CASSFFMGGRPSGNIQYF
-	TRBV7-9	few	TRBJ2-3	TGTGCCAGCAGTACCAACAGGGAAGAGAGCACAGATACGCAGTATTTT	CASSTNREESTDTQYF
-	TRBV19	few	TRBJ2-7	TGTGCCAGTAGCTTTGGACTGTTCTCCTACGAGCAGTACTTC	CASSFGLFSYEQYF
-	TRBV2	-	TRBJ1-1	TGTGCCAGCAGTGGGTCAGTCACTGAAGCTTTCTTT	CASSGSVTEAFF
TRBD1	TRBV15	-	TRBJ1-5	TGTGCCACCAGCAGAGCAACGGACAGGGTGGAGGGGCAGCCCCAGCATTTT	CATSRATDRVEGQPQHF
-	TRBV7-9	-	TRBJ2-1	TGTGCCAGCAGCTCCCCCACCTACAATGAGCAGTTCTTC	CASSSPTYNEQFF
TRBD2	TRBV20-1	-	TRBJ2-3	TGCAGTGCTAGATCTCTAGCGGGGGACTCGCGAGATACGCAGTATTTT	CSARSLAGDSRDTQYF
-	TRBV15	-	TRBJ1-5	TGTGCCACCAGCAGAGATCGGGGTTACAATCAGCCCCAGCATTTT	CATSRDRGYNQPQHF
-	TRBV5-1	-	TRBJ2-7	TGCGCCAGCAGCTTGGACCAGGGCTACGAGCAGTACTTC	CASSLDQGYEQYF
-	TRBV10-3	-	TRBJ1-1	TGTGCCATCGGGCGGGGGGACACTGAAGCTTTCTTT	CAIGRGDTEAFF
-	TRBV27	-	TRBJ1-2	TGTGCCAGCAGTTTATCGGCCTTTAACTATGGCTACACCTTC	CASSLSAFNYGYTF
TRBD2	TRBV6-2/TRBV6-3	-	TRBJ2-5	TGTGCCAGCAGTCTCGGACTAGCGGGGCACCAAGAGACCCAGTACTTC	CASSLGLAGHQETQYF
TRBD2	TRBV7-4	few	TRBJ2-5	TGTGCCAGCAGGTCTAGCGGGGGGGCCGGAGAGACCCAGTACTTC	CASRSSGGAGETQYF
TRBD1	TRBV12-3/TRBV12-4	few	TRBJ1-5	TGTGCCAGCAGTTTGGAAGGGGACAGGCTACGAGATAGCAATCAGCCCCAGCATTTT	CASSLEGDRLRDSNQPQHF
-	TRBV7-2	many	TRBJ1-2	TGTGCCAGCAGCCCTAGGACTAACTATGGCTACACCTTC	CASSPRTNYGYTF
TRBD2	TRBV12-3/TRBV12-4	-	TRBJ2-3	TGTGCCAGCAGTTTGCCACTCGCGGGGGGGCCTGGAGATACGCAGTATTTT	CASSLPLAGGPGDTQYF
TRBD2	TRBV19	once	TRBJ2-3	TGTGCCAGTATTATAGGGTTTGGAGCGGGGGGTGACGATACGCAGTATTTT	CASIIGFGAGGDDTQYF
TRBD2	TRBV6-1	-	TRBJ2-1	TGTGCCAGCAGTGAACAGCGGCGGGGGGCCAGAAATGAGCAGTTCTTC	CASSEQRRGARNEQFF
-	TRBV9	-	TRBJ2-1	TGTGCCAGCAGCGTAGGGTCAGAGGGAAAGCAGTTCTTC	CASSVGSEGKQFF
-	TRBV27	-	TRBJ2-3	TGTGCCAGCAGTTTCTACTCAGCAGATACGCAGTATTTT	CASSFYSADTQYF
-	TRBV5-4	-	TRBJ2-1	TGTGCCAGCAGCGTCATGGGTGGGGGGGGCTATGAGCAGTTCTTC	CASSVMGGGGYEQFF
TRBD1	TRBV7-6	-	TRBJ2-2	TGTGCCAGCAGTCCCGGGACAGACCTCGGGGAGCTGTTTTTT	CASSPGTDLGELFF
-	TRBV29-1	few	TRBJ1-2	TGCAGCGTTGAAATGACAGACTATGGCTACACCTTC	CSVEMTDYGYTF